These T cell receptor beta chains were read from a single sample in a study of blood T cell repertoires in COVID-19. Data came from immunoSEQ multiplex PCR; TCRdb stores just in-frame clones and leaves some out. The sample lists some 60,000 clones; roughly 88% were seen once. Sequencing was carried out using peripheral blood. The receptor source for this set is a human donor in a cohort sampled during active COVID-19. Each CDR3 is given without its conserved first and last residue. The order of the fields is V gene, CDR3 protein.

v_call: TRBV5-4
cdr3_aa: ASSSQGKWGTEAF

v_call: TRBV6-2/TRBV6-3
cdr3_aa: ASSRILGFPDTQY

v_call: TRBV6-4
cdr3_aa: ASSSLAGGPHEQF

v_call: TRBV6-6
cdr3_aa: ASNPPTGGRITEAF

v_call: TRBV11-2
cdr3_aa: ASSLDPGHGSVETQY

v_call: TRBV29-1
cdr3_aa: SVDRDRGTEAF

v_call: TRBV2
cdr3_aa: ASSDGGGSSEQY

v_call: TRBV27
cdr3_aa: ASSYRDRGYEQY

v_call: TRBV7-6
cdr3_aa: ASSEDRGYGYT

v_call: TRBV28
cdr3_aa: ASSLRSEQY

v_call: TRBV24-1
cdr3_aa: ATSDLGTGVETQY

v_call: TRBV7-9
cdr3_aa: ASSARGGQGDTQY

v_call: TRBV23-1
cdr3_aa: ASSQSGGLAVPLCYEQY

v_call: TRBV6-1
cdr3_aa: ASSVGASGRAYEQY

v_call: TRBV19
cdr3_aa: ASSIRQRTEAF

v_call: TRBV6-5
cdr3_aa: ASNRAGGAAGELF

v_call: TRBV11-2
cdr3_aa: ASSFRDRVIETQY